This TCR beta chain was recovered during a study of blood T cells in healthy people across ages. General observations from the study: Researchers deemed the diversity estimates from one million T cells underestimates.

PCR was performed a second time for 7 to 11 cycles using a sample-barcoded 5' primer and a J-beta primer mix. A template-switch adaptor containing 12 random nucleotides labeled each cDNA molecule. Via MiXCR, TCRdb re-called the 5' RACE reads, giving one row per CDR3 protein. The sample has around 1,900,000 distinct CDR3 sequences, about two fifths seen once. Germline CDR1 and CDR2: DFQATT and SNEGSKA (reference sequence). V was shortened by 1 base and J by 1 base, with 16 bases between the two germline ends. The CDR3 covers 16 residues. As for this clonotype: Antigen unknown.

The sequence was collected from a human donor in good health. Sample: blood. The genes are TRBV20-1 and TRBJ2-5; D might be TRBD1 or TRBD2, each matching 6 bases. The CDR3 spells CSARALRGATQETQYF. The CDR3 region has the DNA TGCAGTGCTAGAGCGTTAAGGGGGGCGACCCAAGAGACCCAGTACTTC.